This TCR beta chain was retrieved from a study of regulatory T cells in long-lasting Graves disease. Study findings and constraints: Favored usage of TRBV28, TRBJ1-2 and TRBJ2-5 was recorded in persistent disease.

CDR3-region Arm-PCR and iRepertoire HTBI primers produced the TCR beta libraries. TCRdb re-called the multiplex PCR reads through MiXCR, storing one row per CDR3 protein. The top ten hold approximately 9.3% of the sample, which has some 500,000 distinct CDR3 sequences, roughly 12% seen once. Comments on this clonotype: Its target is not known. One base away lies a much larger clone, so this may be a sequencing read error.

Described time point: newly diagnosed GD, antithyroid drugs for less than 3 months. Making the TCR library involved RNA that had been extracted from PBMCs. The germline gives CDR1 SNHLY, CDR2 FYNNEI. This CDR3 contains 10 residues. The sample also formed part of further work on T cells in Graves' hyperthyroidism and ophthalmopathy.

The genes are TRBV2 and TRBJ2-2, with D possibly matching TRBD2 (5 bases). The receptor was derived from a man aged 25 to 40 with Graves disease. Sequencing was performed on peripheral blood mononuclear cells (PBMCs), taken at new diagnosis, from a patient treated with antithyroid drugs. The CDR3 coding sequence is TGTGCCATCCATACCGGGGAGCTGGTTTTT. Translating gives CAIHTGELVF. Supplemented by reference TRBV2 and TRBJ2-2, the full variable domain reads EPEVTQTPSHQVTQMGQEVILRCVPISNHLYFYWYRQILGQKVEFLVSFYNNEISEKSEIFDDQFSVERPDGSNFTLKIRSTKLEDSAMYFCAIHTGELVFGEGSRLTVL.